This T cell receptor beta chain emerged from a study of T cells in Graves' hyperthyroidism and ophthalmopathy. The CDR3 has 17 residues. Germline V gene lookup returns CDR1 SGHNT and CDR2 YYREEE (reference sequence). Concerning this clonotype itself: A junction end diverges from the germline sequence, so it may reflect a read error.

Pregnant or lactating patients were excluded, as were those with uncontrolled infection or other autoimmune disease. It was approximately 9.7 ml of fresh peripheral blood that supplied the PBMCs. TCR beta CDR3 region amplification was performed from RNA transcripts. With the HTBI primer set, the TCR CDR3 went through a first round of RT-PCR. From the multiplex PCR reads, TCRdb called clonotypes with MiXCR, one entry per CDR3 protein. This table holds about 380,000 distinct CDR3 sequences, 13% to 15% found once. The chain combines TRBV5-4 with TRBJ2-6; D tentatively reads TRBD1 or TRBD2 (5 bases each). The clonotype originates from a woman younger than 45 with Graves' ophthalmopathy. Sequences were obtained from blood. Written as DNA, the CDR3 is TGTGCCAGCAGCTTCGAGGGTAGGGGTACTGGGGCCAACGTCCCGACTTTC. Residues: CASSFEGRGTGANVPTF. Full variable domain (rest looked up from reference TRBV5-4 and TRBJ2-6): ETGVTQSPTHLIKTRGQQVTLRCSSQSGHNTVSWYQQALGQGPQFIFQYYREEENGRGNFPPRFSGLQFPNYSSELNVNALELDDSALYLCASSFEGRGTGANVPTFGAGSRLTVL.